This T cell receptor (beta chain) came from a study of cytomegalovirus exposure and HLA in healthy donors. Points from the study as a whole: Follow-up analysis found HLA locus-dependent TCR association rates, highest for DRB1 and lowest for HLA-C. In vitro testing confirmed a few CMV-associated chains as specific for CMV antigens. Later analysis identified a missense DCLRE1C variant that was linked to TCR beta V- and J-gene trimming.

Unrecorded immune exposures were likely, despite nominal health at sampling. PCR involved 60 Vbeta and 13 Jbeta primers. The assay was immunoSEQ multiplex PCR, and TCRdb's table has in-frame clones only and misses some. The sample lists more than 95,000 clones, roughly three quarters seen once, with around 0.99% in the top ten. Germline assignment: CDR1 MNHEY and CDR2 SVGAGI. Unmatched junction bases numbered 10, after V lost 4 bases and J lost 7 bases. The CDR3 consists of 15 residues. For this clone: The antigen remains unidentified.

This chain connects TRBV6-5 to TRBJ2-5, with 9 bases fitting TRBD1. The sequence derives from a woman aged 25 to 39 in good health and CMV-seronegative. Sequences were obtained from PBMCs. The chain's CDR3 is CASSSSGQGKGTQYF. The CDR3 coding sequence is TGTGCCAGCAGTTCAAGCGGACAGGGGAAAGGGACCCAGTACTTC.